The sample holds one count of the clone carrying this T cell receptor beta chain. These data are taken from a study of identical twins. The V and J ends lost 0 bases and 5 bases, in that order; junction bases with no gene match: 5. Germline CDR1 reads SGHRS; CDR2 reads YFSETQ. CDR3 size: 15 residues. The authors used template switching to add a universal primer site and gave cDNA unique molecular identifiers. From the 5' RACE reads, TCRdb called clonotypes with MiXCR, one entry per CDR3 protein. The sample has about 1.7 million distinct CDR3 sequences; around 33% are singletons. The sample taken for sequencing was cord blood. The chain carries TRBV5-1 and TRBJ2-5; 9 nucleotides line up with TRBD2. The clonotype was recovered from a newborn girl in good health. CDR3 DNA sequence: TGCGCCAGCAGCTTGGCCGAAAGCGGGGGGGAGACCCAGTACTTC. Encoded protein: CASSLAESGGETQYF.